The entry below gives a single T cell receptor (beta chain) sequence along with its context. The CDR3 is 15 residues long. Per the germline V gene, CDR1 is SGHDN and CDR2 is FVKESK. V lost 1 base and J 4 bases, leaving 13 bases between the germline ends. Participant ages covered about 18 to 90 years across 24 US areas. The data originate from a study of blood T cell repertoires in COVID-19. The data were produced by immunoSEQ multiplex PCR, yet TCRdb's version contains in-frame clones alone and is incomplete. The sample lists roughly 400,000 clones, approximately 93% seen once, with more than 0.85% in the top ten.

The receptor was derived from a woman between 35 and 50 years old who had been exposed to COVID-19. The sequenced sample consisted of PBMCs or T cells enriched from blood (not recorded which). J is TRBJ1-2 and V is TRBV14; the D gene is possibly TRBD1 (6 bases). CDR3 amino acids: CASSQVTRGVYGYTF. CDR3 coding DNA: TGTGCCAGCAGCCAAGTAACCAGGGGAGTCTATGGCTACACCTTC.